This T cell receptor (beta chain) was sequenced for a study of T cell clones after liver transplantation. Turning to the study itself: TCRbeta sequencing after a pre-transplant mixed lymphocyte reaction identified graft-donor-reactive clones, later tracked in post-transplant blood. General study points: Conclusions were preliminary, with small, heterogeneous patient groups.

Concerning this clone itself: Its antigen is as yet unknown.

Here immunoSEQ multiplex PCR was the method, and the copy in TCRdb shows in-frame clones only, minus some. The sample carries approximately 19,000 clones, around 80% recorded once. The CDR3 sequence is 15 residues long. V shed 0 bases, J shed 8 bases, and the junction held 7 bases outside the gene matches. The germline gives CDR1 LGHNA, CDR2 YSLEER. The TCR comes from a human patient who received a liver transplant. Some T cells may have originated in the graft donor. The sample was CD8+ T cells from blood, taken less than 50 months after liver transplant. V and J are TRBV4-3 and TRBJ2-1, with 7 bases lining up with TRBD1. The chain's CDR3 is CASSQEGDRADEQFF. The CDR3 DNA sequence: TGCGCCAGCAGCCAAGAGGGCGACAGGGCGGATGAGCAGTTCTTC.